Presented here are 30 T cell receptor beta chains from one specimen sequenced in a study of blood T cell repertoires in COVID-19. Method: immunoSEQ multiplex PCR; TCRdb's copy keeps in-frame clones and lacks some. The repertoire holds 130,000 or so clones, with under 90% as singletons. Sample: PBMCs or T cells enriched from blood (not recorded which). The receptor set was obtained from a man aged 35 to 55 with acute COVID-19.

On this clone itself: The identical CDR3 is also encoded by other nucleotide sequences in the sample. The chain recombines TRBV12-5 with TRBJ2-1; maybe TRBD2 (6 bases). This CDR3 comprises 14 residues. The germline V and J ends were trimmed by 7 bases and 0 bases, with 10 bases remaining between them. The germline V gene has CDR1 LGHNT and CDR2 FRNRAP. Here the CDR3 DNA reads TGTGCTAGTGTTGGAGGGGACTCCTACAATGAGCAGTTCTTC. This sequence encodes CASVGGDSYNEQFF.

The chain recombines TRBV19 with TRBJ1-5; possibly TRBD1 for D (5 bases). The CDR3 has 14 amino acids. V lost 5 bases and J 5 bases, leaving 13 bases between the germline ends. CDR1 is LNHDA and CDR2 is SQIVND in the germline V gene (reference sequence). The CDR3 region is CASSDTWGDQPQHF. The CDR3 region has the DNA TGTGCCAGTAGTGACACATGGGGGGATCAGCCCCAGCATTTT. The full variable domain, with the rest looked up from reference TRBV19 and TRBJ1-5, is DGGITQSPKYLFRKEGQNVTLSCEQNLNHDAMYWYRQDPGQGLRLIYYSQIVNDFQKGDIAEGYSVSREKKESFPLTVTSAQKNPTAFYLCASSDTWGDQPQHFGDGTRLSIL.

J is TRBJ2-2 and V is TRBV3-1 (or the pseudogene TRBV3-2); 7 bases are shared with TRBD2. Germline V gene lookup returns CDR1 LGHDT and CDR2 YNNKEL (reference sequence). J gave up 6 bases and V 1 base, and 8 bases lay outside the gene matches. The CDR3 totals 16 residues. The CDR3 DNA reads as TGTGCCAGCAGCCAAGGAGGAGCGGGAAGGGCCGGGGAGCTGTTTTTT. Amino acid sequence: CASSQGGAGRAGELFF.

The chain recombines TRBV23-1 with TRBJ1-5; TRBD1 aligns across 9 bases. Being an ORF, TRBV23-1 has a function that is uncertain. The CDR3 loop spans 16 amino acids. The J segment lost 0 bases and the V segment lost 8 bases, leaving 8 bases of the junction unmatched. The CDR3 sequence is CASSYRDRVSNQPQHF. CDR3 sequence (DNA): TGCGCCAGCTCGTATCGGGACAGGGTTAGCAATCAGCCCCAGCATTTT.

The V call is TRBV6-4, the J call TRBJ2-1; a possible D gene is TRBD2 (7 bases). Germline V CDR1 and CDR2: MRHNA, SNTAGT. The CDR3 contains 15 residues. V was cut by 2 bases and J by 7 bases, with 15 bases left in between. CDR3 region: CASSDGGGLWNEQFF. CDR3 coding DNA: TGTGCCAGCAGTGACGGCGGGGGCCTCTGGAATGAGCAGTTCTTC.

The rearrangement uses TRBV7-2 and TRBJ2-7, with a weak D call TRBD2 (5 bases). CDR1 SGHTA and CDR2 FQGNSA come from the germline V gene. This CDR3 has 15 residues. V was trimmed by 5 bases and J by 3 bases, leaving 17 bases between them. CDR3 bases: TGTGCCAGCAGCCCAGACGTTGACTATTTCTACGAGCAGTACTTC. This translates into CASSPDVDYFYEQYF.

This chain joins TRBV7-2 and TRBJ1-2; 7 bases agree with TRBD1. After removal of 5 bases from V and 3 bases from J, the junction contained 6 bases not matched to a gene. CDR1 SGHTA and CDR2 FQGNSA come from the germline V gene. The CDR3 is 14 residues long. CDR3 protein: CASSRWTGDYGYTF. The CDR3 bases are TGTGCCAGCAGCCGCTGGACAGGAGACTATGGCTACACCTTC.

The genes are TRBV5-6 and TRBJ1-3; a possible D gene is TRBD1 (5 bases). V was pared by 2 bases and J by 4 bases, with 16 bases between. This CDR3 region has 16 residues. The germline V gene encodes CDR1 SGHDT and CDR2 YYEEEE. Here the CDR3 DNA reads TGTGCCAGCAGCTTTGATTTTTGGGGGGACGGAAACACCATATATTTT. Translation gives CASSFDFWGDGNTIYF.

This chain links TRBV4-2 with TRBJ2-3; 7 nucleotides align to TRBD1. The CDR3 runs to 15 residues. Germline values: CDR1 LGHNA, CDR2 YNFKEQ. Trimming took 0 bases from V and 4 from J; bases not matched to a gene: 4. The DNA of the CDR3 is TGTGCCAGCAGCCAAGATAGGACAGGTGCAGATACGCAGTATTTT. Protein product: CASSQDRTGADTQYF.

In this sample, this clone turned up a few times. The chain has TRBV3-1 (or the pseudogene TRBV3-2) and TRBJ1-3, with D possibly being TRBD1 (6 bases). Germline-derived CDR1 and CDR2 are LGHDT and YNNKEL (reference sequence). The length of the CDR3 is 14 residues. The V gene lost 6 bases and the J gene lost 3 bases, with 12 bases spanning the gap. The CDR3 nucleotides are TGTGCCAGCAGTGCCTACAGGGATGGAAACACCATATATTTT. Translation gives CASSAYRDGNTIYF.

V and J are TRBV7-2 and TRBJ1-1; perhaps TRBD1 as D (5 bases). CDR3 length: 14 residues. Germline V gene data show CDR1 as SGHTA and CDR2 as FQGNSA. Trimming shortened V by 1 base and J by 10 bases, and 16 bases separated the two germline ends. The CDR3 region has the DNA TGTGCCAGCAGCTTAGACCCGACAGAGGTTGGAGCTTTCTTT. Its protein product is CASSLDPTEVGAFF.

Concerning this clone itself: This may be a read error, as it is one base from a much larger clone. The chain has TRBV5-1 and TRBJ2-1; 9 bases map to TRBD2. Germline values: CDR1 SGHRS, CDR2 YFSETQ. This CDR3 has 16 amino acids. The V gene end was trimmed by 0 bases and the J gene end by 5 bases; junction bases not matched to a gene: 6. CDR3 protein: CASSLAALAGDNEQFF. The CDR3 region has the DNA TGCGCCAGCAGCTTGGCGGCACTAGCGGGCGACAATGAGCAGTTCTTC.

The chain recombines TRBV27 with TRBJ1-4, with 7 bases lining up with TRBD1. The CDR3 loop spans 16 amino acids. The V gene's germline CDR1 is MNHEY and CDR2 SMNVEV (reference sequence). V trimming: 3 bases; J trimming: 2 bases; junction bases outside the gene matches: 6. The CDR3 region has the DNA TGTGCCAGCAGTTTCTCTACAGGGGCGACTAATGAAAAACTGTTTTTT. Protein: CASSFSTGATNEKLFF.

This sequence joins TRBV30 and TRBJ1-4; possible D gene TRBD1, 5 bases. Per the germline V gene, CDR1 is GTSNPN and CDR2 is SVGIG (reference sequence). The CDR3 runs 17 residues. V was cut by 2 bases and J by 6 bases, with 22 bases left in between. This chain's CDR3 is CAWSKGQGGGVDEKLFF. The CDR3 coding sequence is TGTGCCTGGAGTAAAGGTCAGGGCGGGGGAGTTGATGAAAAACTGTTTTTT.

The chain joins TRBV7-8 to TRBJ2-3, with 10 bases that match TRBD2. This CDR3 has 16 residues. Unmatched junction bases numbered 4, after V lost 1 base and J lost 3 bases. The germline gives CDR1 SGHVS, CDR2 FQNEAQ. The CDR3 loop reads CASSLEASGGTDTQYF. CDR3 coding DNA: TGTGCCAGCAGCTTAGAGGCTAGCGGGGGTACAGATACGCAGTATTTT.

This clone was counted once. The chain couples TRBV11-3 to TRBJ2-7, with TRBD2 matching 14 bases. Germline lookup yields CDR1 SGHNT and CDR2 YENEEA. V lost 6 bases, J lost 3 bases, and 7 bases stayed unmatched. CDR3 length: 16 amino acids. The CDR3 region is CASSSPTSGRGYEQYF. Written as DNA, the CDR3 is TGTGCCAGCAGTTCCCCGACTAGCGGGAGGGGCTACGAGCAGTACTTC.

The chain employs TRBV6-4 and TRBJ2-1, with 8 nucleotides matching TRBD1. Trimming at V came to 5 bases and at J to 3 bases, leaving 9 bases not matched to a gene. The germline V gene encodes CDR1 MRHNA and CDR2 SNTAGT. This CDR3 is built from 16 residues. In DNA form, the CDR3 reads TGTGCCAGCAGTCCCCAGGGGGCCGTAGGCTACAATGAGCAGTTCTTC. It yields the protein CASSPQGAVGYNEQFF.

The chain recombines TRBV6-5 with TRBJ2-1; 9 positions match TRBD2. CDR3 length equals 16 residues. J was trimmed by 8 bases and V by 2 bases; bases with no gene match: 10. Per the germline V gene, CDR1 is MNHEY and CDR2 is SVGAGI. The CDR3 loop reads CASSYGLAGNWDEQFF. DNA of the CDR3: TGTGCCAGCAGTTACGGGCTAGCGGGAAATTGGGATGAGCAGTTCTTC.

The CDR3 nucleotides are TGTGCAAGTCGCTTAGCGCGGGGGGACGAGCAGTACTTC. Amino acids: CASRLARGDEQYF. The chain is built from TRBV12-2 and TRBJ2-7; no DNA check was done on the table's D call, TRBD2. TRBV12-2 is annotated as a pseudogene. The CDR3 runs to 13 residues.

The V gene is TRBV5-1, the J gene TRBJ1-1; 8 bases are shared with TRBD1. Trimming took 8 bases from V and 1 from J; bases not matched to a gene: 7. The CDR3 is 14 residues long. Looked up from germline, CDR1 is SGHRS and CDR2 is YFSETQ. The CDR3 loop is CASIQGAANTEAFF. CDR3 in DNA: TGCGCCAGTATTCAGGGGGCGGCGAACACTGAAGCTTTCTTT.

Worth noting for this clone: Other DNA sequences from this sample encode an identical CDR3 as well. The chain employs TRBV6-5 and TRBJ2-2, with D possibly matching TRBD2 (6 bases). Germline V gene sequence: CDR1 MNHEY, CDR2 SVGAGI. The V gene lost 2 bases and the J gene lost 2 bases, with 9 bases spanning the gap. This CDR3 has 15 amino acids. CDR3 sequence: CASSYGTGNTGELFF. The CDR3 DNA is TGTGCCAGCAGTTACGGGACTGGAAACACCGGGGAGCTGTTTTTT.

The chain joins TRBV27 to TRBJ2-7; 13 bases match TRBD2. With V trimmed by 6 bases and J by 11 bases, 13 bases remained unmatched. From germline, CDR1 is MNHEY and CDR2 SMNVEV (reference sequence). This CDR3 is built from 15 residues. The CDR3 protein is CASSFSGTSGNQEYF. In DNA form, the CDR3 reads TGTGCCAGCAGCTTTTCTGGGACTAGCGGGAATCAGGAGTACTTC.

This chain links TRBV5-1 with TRBJ1-4; possibly TRBD1 for D (6 bases). CDR1 and CDR2 from the germline V gene are SGHRS and YFSETQ. The CDR3 extends over 14 amino acids. The V gene lost 2 bases and the J gene lost 5 bases, with 10 bases spanning the gap. The CDR3, as DNA: TGCGCCAGCAGCTTCGGTCAGGGGAATGAAAAACTGTTTTTT. Amino acid sequence: CASSFGQGNEKLFF.

The V call is TRBV27, the J call TRBJ1-2, with TRBD1 identical over 8 bases. Germline V gives CDR1 MNHEY, CDR2 SMNVEV (reference sequence). J lost 5 bases, V lost 2 bases, and 1 base had no gene match. This CDR3 comprises 13 residues. This CDR3 reads CASSLRQGYGYTF. As DNA, the CDR3 is TGTGCCAGCAGTTTAAGACAGGGGTATGGCTACACCTTC.

This clone appeared a few times. The gene calls are TRBV19 and TRBJ1-2; D is perhaps TRBD1 (5 bases). V shed 4 bases and J shed 5 bases, with 14 bases lying between them. This CDR3 has 14 residues. Germline values: CDR1 LNHDA, CDR2 SQIVND (reference sequence). The CDR3 DNA reads TGTGCCAGTAGTAGGGAGGGGTCGGAATATGGCTACACCTTC. Residues: CASSREGSEYGYTF.

This chain links TRBV6-1 with TRBJ2-1, with D maybe TRBD2 (6 bases). The CDR3 covers 15 residues. Germline-derived CDR1 and CDR2 are MNHNS and SASEGT. V was trimmed by 2 bases and J by 4 bases, leaving 12 bases between them. CDR3 region: CASSEFGDSYNEQFF. The CDR3 DNA reads as TGTGCCAGCAGTGAATTTGGGGACTCATACAATGAGCAGTTCTTC.

Only a few counts were recorded for this clone. The chain recombines TRBV7-6 with TRBJ2-5, with TRBD2 identical over 11 bases. The germline V gene has CDR1 SGHVS and CDR2 FNYEAQ. V gave up 2 bases and J gave up 0 bases; unmatched junction bases: 5. This CDR3 is 17 amino acids long. Here the CDR3 reads CASSLIAGGSYQETQYF. The CDR3 bases are TGTGCCAGCAGCTTAATAGCGGGAGGGTCGTACCAAGAGACCCAGTACTTC.

This sequence joins TRBV18 and TRBJ2-1; 7 positions match TRBD2. Germline trimming cut 6 bases from V and 7 bases from J; bases unmatched to any gene: 9. Germline V gene sequence: CDR1 KGHSH, CDR2 LQKENI. The CDR3 sequence is 14 residues long. The CDR3 DNA reads as TGTGCCAGCTCGACTAGAGGGGAGGGGAATGAGCAGTTCTTC. Translation: CASSTRGEGNEQFF.

The chain carries TRBV28 and TRBJ2-7; D possibly corresponds to TRBD2 (7 bases). This CDR3 is built from 17 residues. Trimming removed 4 bases at V and 0 bases at J, with 19 bases between. Germline V gives CDR1 MDHEN, CDR2 SYDVKM. For the CDR3, the DNA is TGTGCCAGCAGTTGTACACAGTGCGGGGGCGACTCCTACGAGCAGTACTTC. As protein: CASSCTQCGGDSYEQYF.

The chain employs TRBV10-3 and TRBJ1-5; D is possibly TRBD1 (5 bases). V was pared by 0 bases and J by 0 bases, with 6 bases between. Germline CDR1 ENHRY, CDR2 SYGVKD. The CDR3 sequence is 15 residues long. The CDR3 nucleotides are TGTGCCATCAGTGAGTCCAGGGATAGCAATCAGCCCCAGCATTTT. As protein: CAISESRDSNQPQHF.